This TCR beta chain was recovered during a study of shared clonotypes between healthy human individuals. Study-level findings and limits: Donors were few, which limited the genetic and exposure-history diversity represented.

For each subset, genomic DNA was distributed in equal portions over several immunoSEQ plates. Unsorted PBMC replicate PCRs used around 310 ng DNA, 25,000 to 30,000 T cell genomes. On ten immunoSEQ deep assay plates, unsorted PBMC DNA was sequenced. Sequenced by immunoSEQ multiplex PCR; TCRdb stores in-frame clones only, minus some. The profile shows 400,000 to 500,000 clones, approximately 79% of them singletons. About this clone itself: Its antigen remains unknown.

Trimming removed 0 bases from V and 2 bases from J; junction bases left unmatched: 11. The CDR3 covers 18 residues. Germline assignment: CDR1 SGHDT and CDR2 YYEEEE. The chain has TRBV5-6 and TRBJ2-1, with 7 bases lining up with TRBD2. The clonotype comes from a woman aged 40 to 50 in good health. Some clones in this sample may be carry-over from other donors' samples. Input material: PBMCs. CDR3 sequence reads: CASSLEMGRELAYNEQFF. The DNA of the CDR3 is TGTGCCAGCAGCTTGGAGATGGGGCGGGAGCTGGCCTACAATGAGCAGTTCTTC. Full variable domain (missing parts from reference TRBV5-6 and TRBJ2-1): DAGVTQSPTHLIKTRGQQVTLRCSPKSGHDTVSWYQQALGQGPQFIFQYYEEEERQRGNFPDRFSGHQFPNYSSELNVNALLLGDSALYLCASSLEMGRELAYNEQFFGPGTRLTVL.